These 17 T cell receptor beta chains came from one sample sequenced in a study of shared clonotypes between healthy human individuals. Cells designated naive CD8 were CD45RO-negative and were positively selected for CCR7, with terminally differentiated effector memory CD45RA+ cells excluded. Clones were sequenced by immunoSEQ multiplex PCR, and TCRdb holds only the in-frame ones, with some missing. Of a few million clones in the sample, about 94% are singletons; the top ten hold under 2%. Material: naive CD8+ T cells from PBMCs. These receptors were taken from a man in his late teens or twenties in good health. Some clones in this sample may be carry-over from other donors' samples.

The V and J genes are TRBV1 and TRBJ2-7; the DNA was not used to check the table's D call, TRBD2. TRBV1 is a recognized pseudogene. There are 21 residues in the CDR3. CDR3 protein: CTSSLVRENSSRTPFSYEQYF. The CDR3 nucleotides are TGCACCAGCAGCCTAGTACGGGAGAATTCCTCCCGGACACCCTTCTCCTACGAGCAGTACTTC.

The chain couples TRBV27 to TRBJ2-2; TRBD2 aligns across 7 bases. Germline-derived CDR1 and CDR2 are MNHEY and SMNVEV (reference sequence). Losses at the gene ends were 2 bases for V and 7 bases for J; bases not matched to a gene: 1. CDR3 length equals 13 residues. CDR3 in amino acids: CASSLTSVGELFF. The CDR3 DNA sequence: TGTGCCAGCAGTTTAACTAGCGTCGGGGAGCTGTTTTTT.

The V gene is TRBV7-6, the J gene TRBJ2-5; D gene uncertain. This CDR3 contains 15 residues. V gave up 0 bases and J gave up 5 bases, with 13 bases separating them. The V gene's germline CDR1 is SGHVS and CDR2 FNYEAQ. The CDR3 DNA sequence: TGTGCCAGCAGCTTAGCCCCGGGTCCTGGGGAGACCCAGTACTTC. Protein product: CASSLAPGPGETQYF.

V usage is TRBV7-2 and J usage is TRBJ1-5; the D gene is possibly TRBD1 (5 bases). The CDR3 length is 14 residues. Trimming shortened V by 2 bases and J by 3 bases, and 8 bases separated the two germline ends. Germline CDR1 SGHTA, CDR2 FQGNSA. This CDR3 is CASSLRQLNQPQHF. The CDR3 DNA follows: TGTGCCAGCAGCTTACGACAGCTCAATCAGCCCCAGCATTTT.

The chain employs TRBV5-4 and TRBJ1-2, with a weak D call TRBD1 (5 bases). CDR3 length: 16 amino acids. The ends were cut back, 0 bases at V and 3 bases at J, with 15 bases in the middle. Germline V lookup: CDR1 SGHNT, CDR2 YYREEE (reference sequence). Here the CDR3 reads CASSLAQGLYDYGYTF. CDR3 in DNA: TGTGCCAGCAGCTTGGCCCAGGGCCTATACGACTATGGCTACACCTTC.

This rearrangement joins TRBV27 to TRBJ2-4; the match to TRBD2 covers 8 bases. After removal of 5 bases from V and 6 bases from J, the junction contained 6 bases not matched to a gene. The CDR3 loop spans 14 amino acids. CDR1 is MNHEY, CDR2 SMNVEV, per germline (reference sequence). CDR3 sequence: CASSPREGGNIQYF. The CDR3 DNA is TGTGCCAGCAGTCCCCGGGAGGGCGGAAACATTCAGTACTTC.

The chain combines TRBV11-2 with TRBJ1-1; tentatively, D is TRBD1 (5 bases). The V and J ends lost 4 bases and 11 bases respectively, with 20 bases between them. This CDR3 has 14 residues. The germline CDR1 and CDR2 sequences are SGHAT and FQNNGV. CDR3: CASSSPGSPGGAFF. CDR3 coding DNA: TGTGCCAGCAGCTCCCCAGGGAGTCCTGGGGGGGCTTTCTTT.

J is TRBJ2-2 and V is TRBV19; TRBD2 matches 7 bases. This CDR3 has 16 residues. V gave up 3 bases and J gave up 6 bases; unmatched junction bases: 10. CDR1 and CDR2 from the germline V gene are LNHDA and SQIVND (reference sequence). CDR3: CASSIRRERVSGELFF. Here the CDR3 DNA reads TGTGCCAGTAGTATTAGGCGGGAGCGTGTATCCGGGGAGCTGTTTTTT.

The chain is built from TRBV10-3 and TRBJ1-2; D is possibly TRBD1 (6 bases). This CDR3 is built from 15 residues. The V end was cut by 7 bases, the J end by 6 bases, with 21 bases between. The germline gives CDR1 ENHRY, CDR2 SYGVKD. DNA for the CDR3: TGTGCCATCACCCAACGAGGGGGGGCTGCGGATGGCTACACCTTC. It codes for CAITQRGGAADGYTF.

This clone was counted a single time. At the DNA level, this CDR3 is encoded by other sequences in the same sample as well. This chain connects TRBV27 to TRBJ1-5; D is possibly TRBD1 (6 bases). CDR3 length equals 14 residues. The V and J ends lost 3 bases and 7 bases respectively, with 13 bases between them. Germline-derived CDR1 and CDR2 are MNHEY and SMNVEV (reference sequence). CDR3 DNA: TGTGCCAGCAGTTTGGGGGCCGCAGGCCAGCCCCAGCATTTT. It translates to CASSLGAAGQPQHF.

The chain is built from TRBV19 and TRBJ2-2, with D possibly matching TRBD2 (6 bases). This CDR3 is built from 13 residues. V lost 8 bases and J 7 bases, leaving 14 bases between the germline ends. CDR1 LNHDA and CDR2 SQIVND come from the germline V gene (reference sequence). The CDR3 DNA follows: TGTGCCAGTTCCGCTAGCGTGCACGGGGAGCTGTTTTTT. Amino acid sequence: CASSASVHGELFF.

The chain employs TRBV11-3 and TRBJ2-1; D call uncertain. V lost 5 bases and J lost 5, with 4 bases in between. Germline lookup yields CDR1 SGHNT and CDR2 YENEEA. The CDR3 runs to 11 residues. CDR3 residues: CASSANNEQFF. The CDR3 coding sequence is TGTGCCAGCAGCGCAAACAATGAGCAGTTCTTC.

J is TRBJ2-1 and V is TRBV7-9, with D hard to call. The CDR3 extends over 15 amino acids. Trimming left V 2 bases short and J 4 bases short, with 12 bases between. Germline V gene lookup returns CDR1 SEHNR and CDR2 FQNEAQ (reference sequence). As DNA, the CDR3 is TGTGCCAGCAGCTTACGCCAAAAGCCTTACAATGAGCAGTTCTTC. This gives the protein CASSLRQKPYNEQFF.

The gene calls are TRBV7-6 and TRBJ1-1; D is uncertain. Trimming stripped 5 bases from V and 7 bases from J, with 14 bases between. Per the germline V gene, CDR1 is SGHVS and CDR2 is FNYEAQ. This CDR3 spans 13 amino acids. Here the CDR3 reads CASSARPRIEAFF. In nucleotides, the CDR3 is TGTGCCAGCAGCGCCCGGCCGCGAATTGAAGCTTTCTTT.

CDR3 DNA sequence: TGTGCCAGCAGCTGGGGGACAGGGGGTAACTACGAGCAGTACTTC. Translating it yields CASSWGTGGNYEQYF. This chain joins TRBV5-6 and TRBJ2-7; TRBD1 aligns across 11 bases. Germline V CDR1 and CDR2: SGHDT, YYEEEE. The CDR3 has 15 amino acids. V was clipped by 3 bases and J by 3 bases; unmatched bases: 5.

The chain employs TRBV28 and TRBJ2-7, with D perhaps TRBD2 (5 bases). The CDR3 length is 15 residues. V lost 2 bases to trimming and J lost 1 base, with 12 bases between them. CDR1 and CDR2 from the germline V gene are MDHEN and SYDVKM. CDR3 nucleotide sequence: TGTGCCAGCAGTTTAACTAGGCTACTTTCCTACGAGCAGTACTTC. The encoded protein is CASSLTRLLSYEQYF.

The chain recombines TRBV7-2 with TRBJ2-3, with 8 bases aligning to TRBD2. V trimming: 3 bases; J trimming: 3 bases; junction bases outside the gene matches: 8. This CDR3 region has 16 residues. The V gene's germline CDR1 is SGHTA and CDR2 FQGNSA. Written as DNA, the CDR3 is TGTGCCAGCAGCTTCACAGCGGGAGTGAGGACAGATACGCAGTATTTT. It translates to CASSFTAGVRTDTQYF.